Shown below are 11 T cell receptor beta chains from a single sample sequenced in a study of CD8 T cells in ankylosing spondylitis. TCRdb ran MiXCR on the 5' RACE reads and lists one entry per CDR3 protein. The sample lists some 220,000 distinct CDR3 sequences, 8.2% occurring once. The sequencing input was blood, either unsorted or a sorted T cell fraction (not recorded which). These receptors were collected from a female donor with ankylosing spondylitis or in good health (not recorded which).

The sample holds many counts of this clonotype. V usage is TRBV28 and J usage is TRBJ2-7; D is unclear. This CDR3 is 14 amino acids long. The germline V and J ends were trimmed by 3 bases and 3 bases, with 12 bases remaining between them. Germline assignment: CDR1 MDHEN and CDR2 SYDVKM. For the CDR3, the DNA is TGTGCCAGCAGTTTCTCCCCTGTGCGCTACGAGCAGTACTTC. Translated: CASSFSPVRYEQYF.

This clonotype appeared many times. The chain combines TRBV5-1 with TRBJ1-5, with a possible D match to TRBD1 (5 bases). V was cut by 4 bases and J by 1 base, with 6 bases left in between. This CDR3 spans 13 amino acids. Germline lookup yields CDR1 SGHRS and CDR2 YFSETQ. Written as DNA, the CDR3 is TGCGCCAGCAGCCGGGACAGCAATCAGCCCCAGCATTTT. It translates to CASSRDSNQPQHF. Full variable domain (remainder filled in from reference TRBV5-1 and TRBJ1-5): KAGVTQTPRYLIKTRGQQVTLSCSPISGHRSVSWYQQTPGQGLQFLFEYFSETQRNKGNFPGRFSGRQFSNSRSEMNVSTLELGDSALYLCASSRDSNQPQHFGDGTRLSIL.

This clonotype was seen ten or more times. The gene calls are TRBV12-3 or TRBV12-4 and TRBJ2-3; 11 positions agree with TRBD2. With V trimmed by 3 bases and J by 5 bases, 7 bases remained unmatched. This CDR3 has 16 residues. The CDR3 DNA is TGTGCCAGCAGTTTGAATGGTCTAGCGGGAGGAGATACGCAGTATTTT. Encoded protein: CASSLNGLAGGDTQYF.

This clonotype was counted many times. The V call is TRBV15, the J call TRBJ2-3, with 7 bases lining up with TRBD2. CDR3 size: 18 residues. V shed 1 base and J 2 bases; nucleotides not matched to a gene: 12. Germline assignment: CDR1 LNHNV and CDR2 YYDKDF (reference sequence). The CDR3 DNA follows: TGTGCCACCAGCAGAGGTTTTACGGGAGGCCGAATCACAGATACGCAGTATTTT. Its protein product is CATSRGFTGGRITDTQYF.

This chain links TRBV19 with TRBJ2-1; 7 bases are a match to TRBD2. This CDR3 has 15 amino acids. Germline V CDR1 and CDR2: LNHDA, SQIVND (reference sequence). With V trimmed by 2 bases and J by 9 bases, 10 bases remained unmatched. CDR3 region: CASSIFSGGEIEQFF. CDR3 nucleotides: TGTGCCAGTAGTATATTTTCGGGGGGAGAGATTGAGCAGTTCTTC. Full variable domain (outside the CDR3, taken from reference TRBV19 and TRBJ2-1): DGGITQSPKYLFRKEGQNVTLSCEQNLNHDAMYWYRQDPGQGLRLIYYSQIVNDFQKGDIAEGYSVSREKKESFPLTVTSAQKNPTAFYLCASSIFSGGEIEQFFGPGTRLTVL.

This clonotype was counted many times. J is TRBJ2-5 and V is TRBV18; a possible D gene is TRBD1 (5 bases). Germline V lookup: CDR1 KGHSH, CDR2 LQKENI. V lost 4 bases and J 4 bases, leaving 19 bases between the germline ends. The length of the CDR3 is 16 residues. This CDR3 is CASSRGRASVVETQYF. CDR3 DNA sequence: TGTGCCAGCTCACGGGGCCGGGCGTCGGTGGTAGAGACCCAGTACTTC.

This sequence joins TRBV7-9 and TRBJ2-7; D call uncertain. Germline CDR1 and CDR2: SEHNR and FQNEAQ (reference sequence). V was cut by 1 base and J by 6 bases, with 7 bases left in between. CDR3 size: 12 residues. The CDR3 reads CASSLVKSEQYF. DNA for the CDR3: TGTGCCAGCAGCTTAGTTAAGAGCGAGCAGTACTTC.

This clonotype occurred many times. The V gene is TRBV9, the J gene TRBJ1-1; D is uncertain. Germline V lookup: CDR1 SGDLS, CDR2 YYNGEE. Trimming pared 4 bases from V and 1 base from J, leaving 14 bases between. This CDR3 has 15 residues. Written as DNA, the CDR3 is TGTGCCAGCAGCTCGGGGTGGGGTCAGAACACTGAAGCTTTCTTT. It translates to CASSSGWGQNTEAFF.

This clonotype was observed at least ten times. The V call is TRBV7-2, the J call TRBJ2-2; D gene unclear. The V and J ends lost 5 bases and 1 base respectively, with 14 bases between them. The germline gives CDR1 SGHTA, CDR2 FQGNSA. The CDR3 contains 16 residues. The CDR3 DNA reads as TGTGCCAGCAGCCAGACACATCTTTTGAACACCGGGGAGCTGTTTTTT. It specifies CASSQTHLLNTGELFF.

This clonotype has at least ten counts. The chain joins TRBV6-2 or TRBV6-3 to TRBJ2-7, with D tentatively TRBD1 or TRBD2 (5 bases each). The V end lost 7 bases, the J end lost 3 bases, and 10 bases lay between the germline ends. The CDR3 spans 12 residues. Germline CDR1 is MNHEY and CDR2 is SVGEGT. CDR3: CASTGGGYEQYF. CDR3 sequence (DNA): TGTGCCAGCACCGGTGGGGGCTACGAGCAGTACTTC.

This clonotype was observed many times. The chain is built from TRBV20-1 and TRBJ2-7; possible D gene TRBD2, 6 bases. The CDR3 loop spans 15 amino acids. Germline CDR1 is DFQATT and CDR2 is SNEGSKA (reference sequence). Trimming pared 0 bases from V and 5 bases from J, leaving 17 bases between. CDR3 loop: CSARDGREPNHEQYF. CDR3 DNA: TGCAGTGCTAGAGATGGTCGGGAGCCCAACCACGAGCAGTACTTC.